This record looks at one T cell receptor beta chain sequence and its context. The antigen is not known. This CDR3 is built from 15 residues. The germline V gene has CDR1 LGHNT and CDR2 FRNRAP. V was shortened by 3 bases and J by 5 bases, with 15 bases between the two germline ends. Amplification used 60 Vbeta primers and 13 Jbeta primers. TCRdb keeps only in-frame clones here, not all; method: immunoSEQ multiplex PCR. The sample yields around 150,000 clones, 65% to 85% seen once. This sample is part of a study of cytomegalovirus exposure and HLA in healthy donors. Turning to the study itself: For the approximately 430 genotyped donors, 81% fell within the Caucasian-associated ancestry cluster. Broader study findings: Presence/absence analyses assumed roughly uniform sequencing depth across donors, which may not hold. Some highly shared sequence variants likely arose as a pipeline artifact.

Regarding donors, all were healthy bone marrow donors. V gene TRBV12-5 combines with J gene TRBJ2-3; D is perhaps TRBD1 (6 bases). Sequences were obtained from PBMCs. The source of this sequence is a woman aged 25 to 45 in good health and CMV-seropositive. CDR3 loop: CASGFYAGAGDTQYF. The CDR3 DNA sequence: TGTGCTAGTGGTTTTTATGCAGGGGCAGGAGATACGCAGTATTTT. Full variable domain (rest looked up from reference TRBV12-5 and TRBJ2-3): DARVTQTPRHKVTEMGQEVTMRCQPILGHNTVFWYRQTMMQGLELLAYFRNRAPLDDSGMPKDRFSAEMPDATLATLKIQPSEPRDSAVYFCASGFYAGAGDTQYFGPGTRLTVL.